The sequence of this T cell receptor beta chain was determined in a study of vaccination and CD4 T cells after COVID-19 (dated 2022 in TCRdb). Regarding the complete study: Every convalescent patient had a positive nasal swab PCR test for SARS-CoV-2, with mild disease in 9 or 10 patients and severe disease in one. Participants received two doses of either the Pfizer-BioNTech BNT162b2 vaccine (n=8) or the Moderna mRNA-1273 vaccine (n=2). Post-COVID blood samples were collected from convalescent patients a median of around 100 days after diagnosis, with a range of roughly 35 to 180 days. The cultures were stimulated with overlapping spike peptide pools from SARS-CoV-2 and from the common cold coronaviruses HCoV-NL63, HCoV-OC43 and HCoV-229E. The convalescent cohort comprised six males and four females, including two Hispanic individuals, seven Caucasians, two Asians and one multiracial person. Control cultures received a CEFX viral epitope pool as the positive control, an HIV-1 Nef peptide pool as the negative control, or no peptide. In nine to eleven COVID-19 convalescent patients and a handful of infection-naive healthy vaccine recipients, researchers compared the spike-specific CD4+ TCR repertoire from before mRNA vaccination with the repertoire from after. Post-vaccine blood samples were taken a median of approximately 70 days after the second vaccine dose, with a range of 14 to 241 days. General study outcomes and caveats: The median count of SARS-CoV-2-reactive clonotypes went up from some 23 after infection to 38 after vaccination, although the change was not significant. In convalescent patients, nearly all vaccine-specific clones (304 of 307) were found to be mono-reactive for SARS-CoV-2 spike rather than cross-reactive with common cold coronaviruses. In convalescent patients, a median roughly 85% of post-vaccine SARS-CoV-2-reactive clones were detected only after vaccination, and vaccine-specific priming was suggested by this finding. Relatively few convalescent patients were included in the study, and early timepoints after natural infection were not analyzed.

The sample's treatment or condition label, in plain terms: approximately nine-day PBMC culture with coronavirus spike peptide pools or control peptides (ViraFEST assay). The ViraFEST assay, used in the study, expanded antigen-specific T cells with peptide pools and then identified the expanded clonotypes through TCR sequencing. The convalescent patients' positive SARS-CoV-2 PCR tests were from March to December 2020, which was before the Alpha, Beta and Delta variants emerged in the United States. Approximately 2.1 million PBMCs per well were cultured in IMDM with approximately 5% human AB serum and approximately 9.1 IU/ml IL-2, plus 10 ug/ml peptide pools. Half of the culture medium was replaced with fresh IL-2-containing medium on days 3 and 7. Once the cells had been in culture for over 9 days, the EasySep CD4+ T cell isolation kit was used to isolate CD4+ T cells by negative selection. Ficoll-Paque Plus gradient centrifugation was used to isolate PBMCs from whole blood, and the isolated PBMCs were then either used fresh or cryopreserved at -140C. Culture conditions were generally each tested in triplicate wells.

Worth noting for this clonotype: This clone's antigen is unknown. No base qualities exist here, and no much larger clone lies one base off it.

The CDR3 goes from the cysteine to the phenylalanine over 16 residues. Left in the record is the CDR3 DNA by itself, 48 bases read in frame from the first base. The junction shows trimming of 5 bases on V and 5 bases on J, and the gene matches do not reach 9 bases of it. Libraries were prepared through PCR. TCR sequencing of DNA from cultured CD4+ T cells used the Oncomine TCR Beta short-read assay at the Johns Hopkins FTIC core. The QIAamp micro DNA kit was used to extract genomic DNA from the cultured CD4+ T cells. Oncomine TCR Beta libraries made from cultured CD4+ T cells were pooled using unique dual indexes and sequenced on an Illumina iSeq 100. For the original study's pipeline: Non-productive sequences were removed, and CDR3s not starting with C, not ending with F or W, or shorter than 7 amino acids were discarded. The MANAFEST web application was used to identify antigen-specific clonotypes by comparing peptide-stimulated wells against reference wells and other culture wells. To be called positive, a clone needed an FDR below 0.05, an odds ratio above 5, and a productive frequency above 0.1% in at least two of three replicate wells. Cross-reactive clonotypes were defined as significantly expanded in both SARS-CoV-2 spike wells and at least one common cold coronavirus spike condition. CDR3 homology was assessed with Levenshtein distances (stringdist) and unrooted phylogenetic trees (ape) in R version 3.6.1. Clones were called with MiXCR by TCRdb after fastp trimmed the public reads at Q25, and only in-frame beta chains were retained. Identical CDR3 proteins give one entry, which carries the most common genes and DNA. It is TCRdb's table, rather than the study itself, that gives the V and J calls and clone size. Present in this sample are 26,000 or so distinct CDR3 sequences, about 46% of which were seen just once. Of the sample, around 7.2% falls within the top ten clones.

The source of this sequence is a human donor who had recovered from COVID-19. The sample comprised CD4+ T cells from blood, cultured in vitro. Recombination joined TRBV12-3 or TRBV12-4 with TRBJ2-5; 12 central nucleotides agree with TRBD2. Here the CDR3 is given as CASSPRASGGGETQYF. The bases are TGTGCCAGCAGTCCCCGGGCTAGCGGGGGGGGGGAGACCCAGTACTTC.